The clone carrying this TCR beta chain was recorded at least ten times. Its target is not known. These data are taken from a study of read filtering for tumor transcriptome and immune sequencing. The overall study: After DNase treatment, RNA was made into whole-transcriptome libraries. Study findings and constraints: Sorted CD138-negative bone marrow cells were not purified T cells. Roughly 80% of IR-seq clonotypes had one read, totaling around 4% of reads; RNA-seq: roughly 76% and 46%.

From approximately 430 ng of RNA, a library with molecular barcoded alpha/delta and beta/gamma adaptors was made. TCRdb called the reads again in MiXCR, with one record for every CDR3 protein. The sample carries tens of thousands of distinct CDR3 sequences, 12% to 15% recorded once. Trimming removed 10 bases at V and 4 bases at J, with 8 bases between. The length of the CDR3 is 11 residues. Looked up from germline, CDR1 is LNHDA and CDR2 is SQIVND (reference sequence). The chain couples TRBV19 to TRBJ2-1, with D perhaps TRBD1 (5 bases). The sequence derives from a donor aged 40 or over with multiple myeloma. The specimen sequenced was a population of CD138-negative cells sorted from bone marrow. The CDR3 here is CATRVYNEQFF. CDR3 sequence (DNA): TGTGCCACCAGGGTTTACAATGAGCAGTTCTTC.